This T cell receptor beta chain was profiled in a study of T cells in Graves' hyperthyroidism and ophthalmopathy (dated by TCRdb to the late 2010s). In the study overall: Peripheral blood was collected at initial diagnosis, before any treatment. According to the paper, TCR Vbeta CDR3 sequencing was carried out on around 140 peripheral blood samples, which came from about 45 ophthalmopathy, around 74 hyperthyroidism and roughly 17 progressor patients. Following sampling, methimazole starting at 30 mg daily was given to hyperthyroidism patients, and high-dose intravenous methylprednisolone was given to ophthalmopathy patients. Prospective prediction of ophthalmopathy was tested in an independent validation cohort consisting of some 19 hyperthyroidism patients and approximately 16 patients who later progressed to ophthalmopathy. TCR V-J signatures able to tell the groups apart were searched for in a discovery cohort of 90 to 100 patients, of whom fewer than 45 had Graves' ophthalmopathy and roughly 58 had stable Graves' hyperthyroidism. Thyroid tissue and blood T-cell repertoires from roughly six Graves' hyperthyroidism patients were also compared in the study. For training and testing, the 95 to 100 patients in the discovery cohort were randomly divided in a 7:3 ratio. Here is what the overall study found, with its caveats: Most expanded thyroid clonotypes (frequency above 0.001) were also detected in blood, a finding suggesting that blood repertoires may reflect thyroid immune responses. In cross-validation, a model built on a 13 V-J signature told ophthalmopathy apart from stable hyperthyroidism with less than 90% sensitivity and approximately 84% specificity, and in testing the same model reached 80%/75%. No statistical method was used to fix the sample size in advance, and group allocation was not hidden from the investigators. In validation, the model predicted progression to ophthalmopathy a median of around 6.5 months before onset, with about 71% sensitivity and roughly 72% specificity.

The CDR3 holds 13 amino acids from the cysteine to the phenylalanine. Only the CDR3 DNA is retained, 39 bases long and in frame from the first base. For CDR1 and CDR2, the germline V gene (reference sequence) lists LNHDA and SQIVND. V lost 9 bases and J lost 3 bases, and the count of bases not matched to a germline gene is 6. Ophthalmopathy patients had moderately to severely active disease, with a Clinical Activity Score of 3 or more, a NOSPECS grade of 4 or more, and a disease duration of less than 3 months. Patients with uncontrolled infections, other autoimmune diseases, pregnancy or lactation were excluded. Diagnoses relied on clinical symptoms, serum thyroxine and TRAb, thyroid ultrasound and orbital computed tomography. Ficoll-Paque density gradient centrifugation was used to isolate PBMCs from under 11 ml of fresh peripheral blood. Total RNA was extracted using Trizol reagent, and RNA quality was assessed on an Agilent 2100 Bioanalyzer.

In the case of this clonotype: Its recognized antigen is unknown. It has no much larger one-base neighbor in the sample; base qualities were not kept.

Amplification of TCR beta CDR3 regions was carried out from RNA transcripts. The TCR CDR3 was subjected to a first round of RT-PCR using the HTBI primer set and the Qiagen OneStep RT-PCR kit. Libraries were constructed in a second round of multiplex PCR, after which size selection and purification were carried out. Paired-end sequencing of the libraries was performed with 100 bp reads on an Illumina HiSeq2000. In the original analysis: SOAPnuke was used to process the raw data, with reads discarded if the reads contained adapters or uncalled bases, had a mean Phred below 15, or lacked an exact constant-primer or identifier match. COPE v1.2.5 was used to merge the high-quality paired reads, and each unique nucleotide sequence was defined as a clonotype. MiTCR v1.1 was used to align the clonotypes against IMGT TRBV, TRBD and TRBJ reference segments. Analysis was restricted to V-J combinations with a frequency above 0.0001, which covered approximately 99% of repertoires. The TCS score was defined as the ratio of F50 (clonal expansion) to E x V (chaos), calculated using BLOSUM62-based TCRdist between CDR3 peptides within each V-J. Welch's t-statistics and random forest reduced around 520 V-J features to under 15, which were used in a naive Bayes classifier (R e1071). In-frame beta chains were kept once TCRdb had trimmed the public reads at Q25 with fastp and called clones with MiXCR. Merged by CDR3 protein, the rows form single entries marked with the most common genes and DNA. None of the V and J calls come from the authors' own analysis; TCRdb made them. The sample records some 550,000 distinct CDR3 sequences, approximately 16% of which are singletons. The ten largest clones represent around 3.5% of the sample.

Sequencing was carried out using blood. The rearrangement joined TRBV19 to TRBJ1-1; 8 junctional bases match TRBD1. The source is a woman in her 40s with Graves' ophthalmopathy. The DNA is as follows: TGTGCCAGCCAGGGACAGGTGGACACTGAAGCTTTCTTT. Protein translation: CASQGQVDTEAFF.